The clone carrying this TCR beta chain appeared a few times. What it recognizes is unknown. Reverse transcribing all isolated RNA meant expressed TCRB transcripts were sequenced. Only in-frame clones appear in the TCRdb table, and some are missing; sequencing was by immunoSEQ multiplex PCR. The repertoire has 300,000 to 350,000 clones, about 20% of them found once; the top ten carry under 0.05%. This record belongs to a study of beta chain features in type 1 diabetes. Study in general: Examined across all samples were roughly 110,000,000 sorted cells.

Whole-study findings and limits: For TCRB rearrangement, an influence of HLA type remained unresolved here. Researchers cautioned that cDNA sequencing could over-represent cells with high TCR expression.

Germline loops: CDR1 SGHNT, CDR2 YYREEE (reference sequence). The CDR3 covers 16 residues. V gave up 0 bases and J gave up 7 bases; unmatched junction bases: 10. V gene TRBV5-4 combines with J gene TRBJ1-2; 9 nucleotides align to TRBD1. The sequencing sample was made of naive CD4+ T cells from blood. This TCR was sampled from a woman under 30 in good health. The CDR3 bases are TGTGCCAGCAGCTTGGGAATCACAGGGGGCGTACGTGGCTACACCTTC. It codes for CASSLGITGGVRGYTF.